The source of this T cell receptor beta chain is a study of T-cell memory formation after mild COVID-19. V shed 5 bases and J 3 bases; nucleotides not matched to a gene: 3. This CDR3 contains 13 residues. Germline V gene data show CDR1 as LNHDA and CDR2 as SQIVND (reference sequence). TCRdb re-called the 5' RACE reads through MiXCR, storing one row per CDR3 protein. The sample lists more than 400,000 distinct CDR3 sequences; over 15% were seen once. Study results and limitations: Some responding clones appeared in pre-infection memory, suggesting cross-reactive memory joined.

For this clonotype: Its target is unknown.

The sample consisted of PBMCs or a T cell subset sorted from them (not recorded which). V and J are TRBV19 and TRBJ1-2; 7 bases are shared with TRBD1. This sequence originates from an adult woman who had mild COVID-19 (a few samples of this study predate the infection). Cell type and time point are not known. As DNA, the CDR3 is TGTGCCAGTAGTCCGGGACAGCACTATGGCTACACCTTC. The encoded protein is CASSPGQHYGYTF.